The rows below give T cell receptor beta chains drawn from one sample of a study of control samples from healthy donors and cancer patients. The assay was immunoSEQ multiplex PCR, and TCRdb's table has in-frame clones only and misses some. In the table there are about 140,000 clones, about 91% of which are singletons. The sequencing sample was made of blood. These receptor sequences come from a man younger than 45 in good health. CDR3s include the opening cysteine and the closing phenylalanine or tryptophan. Each record gives: clone size, D gene, J gene, V gene, CDR3 DNA, CDR3 protein. The D gene is left open where the match is weak. Expanded clones get a size class; other rows say once, few or many, or leave the size out.

clone_size: .; d_call: .; j_call: TRBJ1-2; v_call: TRBV5-1; cdr3_nt: TGCGCCAGCAGCTTCGGCGGGGATGGCTACACCTTC; cdr3_aa: CASSFGGDGYTF
clone_size: .; d_call: .; j_call: TRBJ1-1; v_call: TRBV12-3/TRBV12-4; cdr3_nt: TGTGCCAGCAGTTTAACATGGGACACTGAAGCTTTCTTT; cdr3_aa: CASSLTWDTEAFF
clone_size: .; d_call: TRBD1; j_call: TRBJ1-1; v_call: TRBV14; cdr3_nt: TGTGCCAGCAGCCGACAGGGGTGGGACACTGAAGCTTTCTTT; cdr3_aa: CASSRQGWDTEAFF
clone_size: .; d_call: .; j_call: TRBJ1-1; v_call: TRBV27; cdr3_nt: TGTGCCAGCAGTTTATCGAGCCGGATGGGGAACACTGAAGCTTTCTTT; cdr3_aa: CASSLSSRMGNTEAFF
clone_size: .; d_call: .; j_call: TRBJ2-2; v_call: TRBV2; cdr3_nt: TGTGCCAGCAGGGTTAGATCTGGCGCCGGGGAGCTGTTTTTT; cdr3_aa: CASRVRSGAGELFF
clone_size: .; d_call: TRBD1; j_call: TRBJ2-7; v_call: TRBV6-5; cdr3_nt: TGTGCCAGCCATATTGGGACAGGGGCCCAGGGGCAGTACTTC; cdr3_aa: CASHIGTGAQGQYF
clone_size: .; d_call: TRBD2; j_call: TRBJ2-2; v_call: TRBV9; cdr3_nt: TGTGCCAGCAGCGTAGTACCTGGGACTAGCGGGGGTACCACCGGGGAGCTGTTTTTT; cdr3_aa: CASSVVPGTSGGTTGELFF
clone_size: .; d_call: .; j_call: TRBJ1-1; v_call: TRBV11-2; cdr3_nt: TGTGCCAGCAGCTTAGACCATGGACAGATCGAAGCTTTCTTT; cdr3_aa: CASSLDHGQIEAFF
clone_size: .; d_call: .; j_call: TRBJ1-1; v_call: TRBV13; cdr3_nt: TGTGCCAGCAGCTCTGTACAGGGCAACACTGAAGCTTTCTTT; cdr3_aa: CASSSVQGNTEAFF
clone_size: .; d_call: TRBD1; j_call: TRBJ1-2; v_call: TRBV6-6; cdr3_nt: TGTGCCAGCAGTTACTCGGAGACAGGGGGCTTCTACACCTTC; cdr3_aa: CASSYSETGGFYTF
clone_size: once; d_call: .; j_call: TRBJ1-5; v_call: TRBV19; cdr3_nt: TGTGCCAGTAGTATAGGGGAGCCAGGGCCCAATCAGCCCCAGCATTTT; cdr3_aa: CASSIGEPGPNQPQHF
clone_size: .; d_call: TRBD1; j_call: TRBJ2-7; v_call: TRBV30; cdr3_nt: TGTGCCTGGAGTCCCACTACAGGGGGCGAGCAGTACTTC; cdr3_aa: CAWSPTTGGEQYF
clone_size: .; d_call: TRBD2; j_call: TRBJ2-3; v_call: TRBV2; cdr3_nt: TGTGCCAGCAGTGAATCGGGGGGGGTAGATACGCAGTATTTT; cdr3_aa: CASSESGGVDTQYF
clone_size: .; d_call: .; j_call: TRBJ2-7; v_call: TRBV6-6; cdr3_nt: TGTGCCAGCAGCCCCGGGGCGGTGGGATTAAACGAGCAGTACTTC; cdr3_aa: CASSPGAVGLNEQYF
clone_size: .; d_call: .; j_call: TRBJ2-3; v_call: TRBV5-1; cdr3_nt: TGCGCCAGCAGCTTGGGGGGAAGCGGTGTCACAGATACGCAGTATTTT; cdr3_aa: CASSLGGSGVTDTQYF
clone_size: .; d_call: TRBD1; j_call: TRBJ1-4; v_call: TRBV27; cdr3_nt: TGTGCCAGCAGTTCGCTTGGAACGGGACAGGGATTCGAAAAACTGTTTTTT; cdr3_aa: CASSSLGTGQGFEKLFF
clone_size: .; d_call: .; j_call: TRBJ1-4; v_call: TRBV5-4; cdr3_nt: TGTGCCAGCAGCTTGGGGGACCGTACTAATGAAAAACTGTTTTTT; cdr3_aa: CASSLGDRTNEKLFF
clone_size: .; d_call: TRBD2; j_call: TRBJ2-1; v_call: TRBV10-3; cdr3_nt: TGTGCCATCAGTGGGGCTAGCGGGGGTTACAATGAGCAGTTCTTC; cdr3_aa: CAISGASGGYNEQFF
clone_size: once; d_call: .; j_call: TRBJ1-4; v_call: TRBV28; cdr3_nt: TGTGCCAGCAGTTTAAATCTGGTTGGTGAAAAACTGTTTTTT; cdr3_aa: CASSLNLVGEKLFF
clone_size: .; d_call: .; j_call: TRBJ2-1; v_call: TRBV21-1; cdr3_nt: TGTGCCAGCAGCAAAGCGGGACGGGCTGTGGACAATGAGCAGTTCTTC; cdr3_aa: CASSKAGRAVDNEQFF
clone_size: .; d_call: .; j_call: TRBJ1-3; v_call: TRBV7-8; cdr3_nt: TGTGCCAGCAGCTTAGGATCTGGAAACACCATATATTTT; cdr3_aa: CASSLGSGNTIYF
clone_size: .; d_call: TRBD1; j_call: TRBJ1-1; v_call: TRBV19; cdr3_nt: TGTGCCAGTACCAGGACAGGGGCCGACAACACTGAAGCTTTCTTT; cdr3_aa: CASTRTGADNTEAFF
clone_size: .; d_call: .; j_call: TRBJ1-5; v_call: TRBV11-2; cdr3_nt: TGTGCCAGCAGCTTAGAAGGCCCCCCCCAGGGTACGGATAGCAATCAGCCCCAGCATTTT; cdr3_aa: CASSLEGPPQGTDSNQPQHF
clone_size: .; d_call: TRBD1; j_call: TRBJ1-1; v_call: TRBV7-6; cdr3_nt: TGTGCCAGCAGCCAACTCAGCAGGGGGAAAACTGAAGCTTTCTTT; cdr3_aa: CASSQLSRGKTEAFF
clone_size: once; d_call: .; j_call: TRBJ2-7; v_call: TRBV12-3/TRBV12-4; cdr3_nt: TGTGCCAGCAGCCCCGGACTATCCTACGAGCAGTACTTC; cdr3_aa: CASSPGLSYEQYF
clone_size: .; d_call: TRBD1; j_call: TRBJ2-2; v_call: TRBV9; cdr3_nt: TGTGCCAGCAGCGGGGGACAGGGGGCAGCCGGGGAGCTGTTTTTT; cdr3_aa: CASSGGQGAAGELFF
clone_size: .; d_call: .; j_call: TRBJ1-2; v_call: TRBV24-1; cdr3_nt: TGTGCCACCAGTGAGGGAGCTAACTATGGCTACACCTTC; cdr3_aa: CATSEGANYGYTF
clone_size: .; d_call: TRBD1; j_call: TRBJ1-5; v_call: TRBV6-5; cdr3_nt: TGTGCCAGCAACGACAGGGGGGATCAGCCCCAGCATTTT; cdr3_aa: CASNDRGDQPQHF
clone_size: .; d_call: .; j_call: TRBJ2-1; v_call: TRBV5-1; cdr3_nt: TGCGCCAGCAGCGCTGGGGGCGGGGGTTACAATGAGCAGTTCTTC; cdr3_aa: CASSAGGGGYNEQFF